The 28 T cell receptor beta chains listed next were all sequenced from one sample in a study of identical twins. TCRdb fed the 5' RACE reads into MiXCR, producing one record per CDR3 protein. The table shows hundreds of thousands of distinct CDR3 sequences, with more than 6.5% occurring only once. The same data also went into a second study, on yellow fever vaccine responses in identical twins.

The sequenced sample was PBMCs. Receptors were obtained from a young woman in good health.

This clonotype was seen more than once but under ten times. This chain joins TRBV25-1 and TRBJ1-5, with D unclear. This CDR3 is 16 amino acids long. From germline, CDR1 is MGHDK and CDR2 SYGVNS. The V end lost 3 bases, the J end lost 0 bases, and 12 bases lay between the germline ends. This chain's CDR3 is CASSDRTADSNQPQHF. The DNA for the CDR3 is TGTGCCAGCAGTGACCGGACGGCAGATAGCAATCAGCCCCAGCATTTT.

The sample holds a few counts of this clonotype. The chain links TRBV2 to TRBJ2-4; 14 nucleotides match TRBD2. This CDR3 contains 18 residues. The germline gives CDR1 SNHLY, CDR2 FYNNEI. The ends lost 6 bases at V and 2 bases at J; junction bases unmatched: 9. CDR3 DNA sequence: TGTGCCAGCAGAGAGGGACTAGCGGGGGTGGTACCCAAAAACATTCAGTACTTC. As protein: CASREGLAGVVPKNIQYF.

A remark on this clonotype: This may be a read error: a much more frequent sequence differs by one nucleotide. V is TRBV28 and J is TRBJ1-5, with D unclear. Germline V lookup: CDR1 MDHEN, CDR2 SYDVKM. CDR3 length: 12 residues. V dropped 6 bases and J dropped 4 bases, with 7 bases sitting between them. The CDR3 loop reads CASRPGNQPQHF. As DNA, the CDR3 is TGTGCCAGCAGACCGGGTAATCAGCCCCAGCATTTT.

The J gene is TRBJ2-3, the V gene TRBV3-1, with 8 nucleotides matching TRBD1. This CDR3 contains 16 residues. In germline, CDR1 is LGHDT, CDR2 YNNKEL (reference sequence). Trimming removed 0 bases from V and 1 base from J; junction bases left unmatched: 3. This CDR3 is CASSQDSRGRTDTQYF. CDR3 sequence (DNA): TGTGCCAGCAGCCAAGATAGCAGGGGGCGCACAGATACGCAGTATTTT.

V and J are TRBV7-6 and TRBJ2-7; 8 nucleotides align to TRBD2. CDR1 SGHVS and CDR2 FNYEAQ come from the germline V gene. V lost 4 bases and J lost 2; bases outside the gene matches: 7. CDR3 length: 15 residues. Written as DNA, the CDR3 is TGTGCCAGCAGCTCAGTAGCGGGACCTGCCTACGAGCAGTACTTC. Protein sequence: CASSSVAGPAYEQYF.

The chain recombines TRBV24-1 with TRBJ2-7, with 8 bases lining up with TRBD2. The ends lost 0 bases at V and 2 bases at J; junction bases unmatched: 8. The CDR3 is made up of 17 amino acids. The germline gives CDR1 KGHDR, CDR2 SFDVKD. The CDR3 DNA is TGTGCCACCAGTGATTTGGTAAAGCGGGAGTTGACCTACGAGCAGTACTTC. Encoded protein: CATSDLVKRELTYEQYF.

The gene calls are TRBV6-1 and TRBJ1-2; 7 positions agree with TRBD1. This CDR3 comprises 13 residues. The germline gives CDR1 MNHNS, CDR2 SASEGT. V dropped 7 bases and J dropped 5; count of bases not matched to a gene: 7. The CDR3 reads CASTGQATYGYTF. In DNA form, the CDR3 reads TGTGCCAGCACTGGACAGGCAACTTATGGCTACACCTTC.

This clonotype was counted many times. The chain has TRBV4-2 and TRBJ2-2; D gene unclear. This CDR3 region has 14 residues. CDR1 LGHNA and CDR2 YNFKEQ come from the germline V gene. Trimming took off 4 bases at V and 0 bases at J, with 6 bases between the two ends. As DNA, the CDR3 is TGTGCCAGCAGCCCAGAGACGAACACCGGGGAGCTGTTTTTT. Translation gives CASSPETNTGELFF.

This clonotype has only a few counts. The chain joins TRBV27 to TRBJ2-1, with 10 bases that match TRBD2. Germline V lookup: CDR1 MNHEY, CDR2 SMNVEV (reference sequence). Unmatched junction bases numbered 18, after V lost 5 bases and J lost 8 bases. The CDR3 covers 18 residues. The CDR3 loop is CASSRTSDPLAGRDEQFF. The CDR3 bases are TGTGCCAGCAGTAGGACCTCAGATCCACTAGCGGGAAGGGATGAGCAGTTCTTC.

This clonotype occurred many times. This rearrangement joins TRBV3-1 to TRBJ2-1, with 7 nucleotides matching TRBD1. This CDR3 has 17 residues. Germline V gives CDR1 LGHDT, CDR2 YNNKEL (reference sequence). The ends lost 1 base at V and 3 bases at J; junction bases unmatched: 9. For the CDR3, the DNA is TGTGCCAGCAGCCAAGCGAGGGGGCAAGTTCGCTACAATGAGCAGTTCTTC. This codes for CASSQARGQVRYNEQFF.

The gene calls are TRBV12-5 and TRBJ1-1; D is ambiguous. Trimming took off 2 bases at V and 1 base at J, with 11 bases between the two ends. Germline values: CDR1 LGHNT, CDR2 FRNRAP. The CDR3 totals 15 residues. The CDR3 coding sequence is TGTGCTAGTGGTTTGAAGGTCCAGGAGAACACTGAAGCTTTCTTT. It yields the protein CASGLKVQENTEAFF.

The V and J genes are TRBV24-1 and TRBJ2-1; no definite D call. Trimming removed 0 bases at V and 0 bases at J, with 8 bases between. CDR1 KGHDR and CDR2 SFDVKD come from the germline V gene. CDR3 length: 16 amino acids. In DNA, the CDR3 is TGTGCCACCAGTGATTTGTTCGGTAGCTCCTACAATGAGCAGTTCTTC. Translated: CATSDLFGSSYNEQFF.

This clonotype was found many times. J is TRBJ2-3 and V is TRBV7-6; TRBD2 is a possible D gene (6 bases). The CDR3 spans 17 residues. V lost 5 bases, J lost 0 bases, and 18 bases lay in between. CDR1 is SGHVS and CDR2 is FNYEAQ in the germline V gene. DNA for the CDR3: TGTGCCAGCAGCAAACTAGGACTAACCTATAGCACAGATACGCAGTATTTT. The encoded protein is CASSKLGLTYSTDTQYF.

CDR3 sequence (DNA): TGTGCCAGCAGTGCTCCAACCGGGGACGATTGGTCCAATGAGCAGTTCTTC. Amino acids: CASSAPTGDDWSNEQFF. The chain carries TRBV12-3 or TRBV12-4 and TRBJ2-1; D may be TRBD1 or TRBD2 (5 bases each). Trimming removed 5 bases from V and 6 bases from J, with 23 bases in between. The CDR3 consists of 17 residues.

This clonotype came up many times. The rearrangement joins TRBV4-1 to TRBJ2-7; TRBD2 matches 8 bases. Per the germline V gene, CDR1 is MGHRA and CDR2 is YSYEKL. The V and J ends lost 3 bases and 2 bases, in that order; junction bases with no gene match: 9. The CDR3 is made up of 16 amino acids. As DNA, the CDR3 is TGCGCCAGCAGCCAGAAGGTTAGCGGGATAACCTACGAGCAGTACTTC. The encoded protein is CASSQKVSGITYEQYF.

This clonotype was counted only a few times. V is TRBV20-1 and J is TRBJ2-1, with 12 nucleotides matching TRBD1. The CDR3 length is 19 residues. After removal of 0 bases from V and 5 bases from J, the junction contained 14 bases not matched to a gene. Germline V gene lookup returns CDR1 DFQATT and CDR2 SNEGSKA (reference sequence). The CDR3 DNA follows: TGCAGTGCTAGAGATCTCAAGGGACAGGGGGCAAGAGAGAACAATGAGCAGTTCTTC. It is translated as CSARDLKGQGARENNEQFF.

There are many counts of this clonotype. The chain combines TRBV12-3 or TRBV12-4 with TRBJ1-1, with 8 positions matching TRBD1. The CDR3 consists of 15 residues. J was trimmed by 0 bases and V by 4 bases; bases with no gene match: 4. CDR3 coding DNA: TGTGCCAGCAGTTCGGGACAGGAGATGAACACTGAAGCTTTCTTT. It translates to CASSSGQEMNTEAFF.

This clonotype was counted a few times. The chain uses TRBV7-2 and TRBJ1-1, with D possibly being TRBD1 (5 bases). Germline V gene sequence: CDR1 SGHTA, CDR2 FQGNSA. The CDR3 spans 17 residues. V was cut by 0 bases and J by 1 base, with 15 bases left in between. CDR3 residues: CASSLAPAGPSNTEAFF. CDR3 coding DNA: TGTGCCAGCAGCTTAGCGCCGGCGGGGCCATCGAACACTGAAGCTTTCTTT.

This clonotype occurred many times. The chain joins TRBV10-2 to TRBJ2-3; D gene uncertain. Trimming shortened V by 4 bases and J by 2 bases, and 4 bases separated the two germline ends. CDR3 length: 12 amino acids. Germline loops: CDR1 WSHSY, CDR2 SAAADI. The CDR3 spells CASSVPTDTQYF. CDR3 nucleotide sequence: TGCGCCAGCAGTGTTCCCACAGATACGCAGTATTTT.

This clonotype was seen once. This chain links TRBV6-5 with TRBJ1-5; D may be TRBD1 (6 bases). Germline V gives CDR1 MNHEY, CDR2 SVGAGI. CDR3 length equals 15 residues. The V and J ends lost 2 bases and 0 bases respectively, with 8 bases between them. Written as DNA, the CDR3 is TGTGCCAGCAGTTACGGGGGGCTTAGCAATCAGCCCCAGCATTTT. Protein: CASSYGGLSNQPQHF.

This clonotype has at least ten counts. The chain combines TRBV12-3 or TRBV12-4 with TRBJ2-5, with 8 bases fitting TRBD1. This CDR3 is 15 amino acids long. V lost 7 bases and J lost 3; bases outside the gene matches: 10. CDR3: CASTAEDRAEETQYF. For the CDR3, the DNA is TGTGCCAGCACTGCAGAGGACAGGGCCGAAGAGACCCAGTACTTC.

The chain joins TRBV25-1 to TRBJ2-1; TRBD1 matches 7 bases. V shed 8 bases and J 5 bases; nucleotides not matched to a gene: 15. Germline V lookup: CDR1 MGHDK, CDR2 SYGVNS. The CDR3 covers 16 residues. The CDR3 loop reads CASHRGPESPNNEQFF. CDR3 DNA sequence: TGTGCCAGCCACAGGGGTCCGGAGTCACCGAACAATGAGCAGTTCTTC.

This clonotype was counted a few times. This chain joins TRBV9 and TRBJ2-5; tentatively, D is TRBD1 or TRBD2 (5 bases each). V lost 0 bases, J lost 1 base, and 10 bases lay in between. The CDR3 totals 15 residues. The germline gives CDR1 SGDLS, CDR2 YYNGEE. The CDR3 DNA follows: TGTGCCAGCAGCGTAGCAGGGAGATTCCAAGAGACCCAGTACTTC. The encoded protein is CASSVAGRFQETQYF.

CDR3 coding DNA: TGTGCCAGCCTCCTAGCGGGAGCCTACGAGCAGTACTTC. Its protein is CASLLAGAYEQYF. The J gene is TRBJ2-7, the V gene TRBV2; 10 bases are shared with TRBD2. The germline gives CDR1 SNHLY, CDR2 FYNNEI. After removal of 8 bases from V and 2 bases from J, the junction contained 3 bases not matched to a gene. The CDR3 loop spans 13 amino acids.

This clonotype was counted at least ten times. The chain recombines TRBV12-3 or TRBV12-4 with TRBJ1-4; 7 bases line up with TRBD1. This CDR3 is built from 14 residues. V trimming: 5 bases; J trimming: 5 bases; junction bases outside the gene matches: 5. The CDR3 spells CASSRTGKNEKLFF. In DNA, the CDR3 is TGTGCCAGCAGTCGGACAGGAAAGAATGAAAAACTGTTTTTT.

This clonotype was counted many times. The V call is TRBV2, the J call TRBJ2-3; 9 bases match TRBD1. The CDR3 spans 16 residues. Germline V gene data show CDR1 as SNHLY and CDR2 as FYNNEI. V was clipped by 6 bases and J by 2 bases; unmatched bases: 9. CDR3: CASSPGTGIYTDTQYF. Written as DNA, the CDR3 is TGTGCCAGCAGCCCCGGGACAGGGATTTACACAGATACGCAGTATTTT.

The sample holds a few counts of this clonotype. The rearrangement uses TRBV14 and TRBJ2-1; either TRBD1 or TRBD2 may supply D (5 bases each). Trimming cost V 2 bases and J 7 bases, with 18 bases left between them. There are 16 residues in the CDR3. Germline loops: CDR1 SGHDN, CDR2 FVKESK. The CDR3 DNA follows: TGTGCCAGCAGCCAAAAACCGGGACCGCCCCCAAATGAGCAGTTCTTC. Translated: CASSQKPGPPPNEQFF. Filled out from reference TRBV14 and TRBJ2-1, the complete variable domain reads EAGVTQFPSHSVIEKGQTVTLRCDPISGHDNLYWYRRVMGKEIKFLLHFVKESKQDESGMPNNRFLAERTGGTYSTLKVQPAELEDSGVYFCASSQKPGPPPNEQFFGPGTRLTVL.

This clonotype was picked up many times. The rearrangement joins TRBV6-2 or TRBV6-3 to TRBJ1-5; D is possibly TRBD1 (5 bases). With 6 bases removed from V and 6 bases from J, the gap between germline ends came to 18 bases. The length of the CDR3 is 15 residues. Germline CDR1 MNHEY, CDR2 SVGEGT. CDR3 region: CASSPSRQGVQPQHF. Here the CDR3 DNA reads TGTGCCAGCAGCCCGAGTCGGCAGGGAGTTCAGCCCCAGCATTTT.